One and the same sample provided the 6 T cell receptor beta chains below, sequenced in a study of radiation and T cells in renal cell carcinoma. Stated treatment: treatment-naive control, cytoreductive nephrectomy. Repertoires were generated with immunoSEQ multiplex PCR, while TCRdb's copy carries only in-frame clones and drops some. Of over 12,000 clones listed, roughly 60% are singletons. The sample here was tumor tissue, taken from a patient whose treatment was nephrectomy without radiotherapy. All receptors derive from a man in his 60s with renal cell carcinoma.

The V and J genes are TRBV7-9 and TRBJ1-3; D is uncertain. Trimming took 4 bases from V and 4 from J, leaving 26 bases between them. The germline V gene encodes CDR1 SEHNR and CDR2 FQNEAQ (reference sequence). The CDR3 is 19 amino acids. This CDR3 is CASSWWRTPRTVSGNTIYF. Here the CDR3 DNA reads TGTGCCAGCAGCTGGTGGAGAACGCCTCGAACCGTTTCGGGAAACACCATATATTTT.

The chain has TRBV4-1 and TRBJ2-5, with 10 bases fitting TRBD2. After removal of 4 bases from V and 10 bases from J, the junction contained 15 bases not matched to a gene. Germline CDR1 and CDR2: MGHRA and YSYEKL. This CDR3 is built from 16 residues. The CDR3 region is CASSPSGLAGAGDQYF. The CDR3 bases are TGCGCCAGCAGCCCCTCCGGGCTAGCGGGGGCTGGCGACCAGTACTTC.

This chain connects TRBV6-5 to TRBJ2-7; D is unresolved. This CDR3 has 14 residues. Trimming pared 5 bases from V and 0 bases from J, leaving 11 bases between. Germline CDR1 and CDR2: MNHEY and SVGAGI. CDR3 in DNA: TGTGCCAGCAGTCCCGACACCTTCTCCTACGAGCAGTACTTC. Protein product: CASSPDTFSYEQYF.

The chain links TRBV7-2 to TRBJ1-5; D gene uncertain. CDR3 length: 13 amino acids. The germline gives CDR1 SGHTA, CDR2 FQGNSA. V was pared by 4 bases and J by 0 bases, with 4 bases between. The CDR3 spells CASSSNSNQPQHF. CDR3 bases: TGTGCCAGCAGCTCCAATAGCAATCAGCCCCAGCATTTT.

This clone was counted a few times. The V gene is TRBV4-2, the J gene TRBJ2-7; D perhaps matches TRBD2 (6 bases). There are 13 residues in the CDR3. CDR1 and CDR2 (germline): LGHNA, YNFKEQ. Trimming took off 0 bases at V and 6 bases at J, with 9 bases between the two ends. CDR3 protein: CASSQDGSLEQYF. In DNA form, the CDR3 reads TGTGCCAGCAGCCAAGACGGGAGTCTCGAGCAGTACTTC.

V usage is TRBV6-5 and J usage is TRBJ1-6, with D possibly being TRBD1 (6 bases). Trimming pared 4 bases from V and 1 base from J, leaving 11 bases between. CDR1 MNHEY and CDR2 SVGAGI come from the germline V gene. CDR3 size: 16 residues. The DNA for the CDR3 is TGTGCCAGCAGTTCACAAAGGGGGTCCTATAATTCACCCCTCCACTTT. Its protein product is CASSSQRGSYNSPLHF.